Presented here are 15 T cell receptor beta chains from one specimen sequenced in a study of regulatory T cells in long-lasting Graves disease. HTBI primers from iRepertoire and Arm-PCR of CDR3 regions yielded the TCR beta libraries. TCRdb reprocessed the multiplex PCR reads with MiXCR, giving one entry per CDR3 protein. This table holds roughly 430,000 distinct CDR3 sequences, 16% found once. Time point in this sample: newly diagnosed GD, antithyroid drugs for less than 3 months. Construction of the TCR library relied on RNA isolated from PBMCs. The same data also contributed to another study, on T cells in Graves' hyperthyroidism and ophthalmopathy.

The sample consisted of peripheral blood mononuclear cells (PBMCs), taken at new diagnosis, from a patient treated with antithyroid drugs. These TCRs come from a woman in her 30s with Graves disease.

V is TRBV6-1 and J is TRBJ2-6; TRBD1 aligns across 7 bases. This CDR3 has 16 amino acids. Trimming at V came to 5 bases and at J to 4 bases, leaving 8 bases not matched to a gene. Germline-derived CDR1 and CDR2 are MNHNS and SASEGT. The CDR3 DNA sequence: TGTGCCAGCAGTAGGACAGGTCCTAGGGGGGCCAACGTCCTGACTTTC. Protein sequence: CASSRTGPRGANVLTF.

This clonotype has a count of ten or more. For the CDR3, the DNA is TGTGCCAGCAGCTTACTAGCGGGAGGGTATGAGCAGTTCTTC. Translation gives CASSLLAGGYEQFF. The chain employs TRBV7-3 and TRBJ2-1; 12 bases line up with TRBD2. After removal of 2 bases from V and 8 bases from J, the junction contained 1 base not matched to a gene. Germline lookup yields CDR1 SGHTA and CDR2 FQGTGA. This CDR3 spans 14 amino acids.

This clonotype has a handful of counts. J is TRBJ2-3 and V is TRBV3-1; D might be TRBD2 (5 bases). Germline CDR1 is LGHDT and CDR2 is YNNKEL (reference sequence). Trimming pared 4 bases from V and 4 bases from J, leaving 9 bases between. The CDR3 totals 13 residues. CDR3 in amino acids: CASSRLAADTQYF. CDR3 nucleotides: TGTGCCAGCAGCCGGCTAGCAGCAGATACGCAGTATTTT.

This clonotype was recorded a few times. This sequence joins TRBV4-1 and TRBJ1-1; 7 bases match TRBD1. Trimming cost V 0 bases and J 8 bases; bases outside gene matches: 6. CDR1 MGHRA and CDR2 YSYEKL come from the germline V gene. There are 14 residues in the CDR3. CDR3 coding DNA: TGCGCCAGCAGCCAAGATCCCGGACAGGTAGAAGCTTTCTTT. Translation: CASSQDPGQVEAFF.

This clonotype was observed at least ten times. The chain is built from TRBV6-1 and TRBJ1-6; weak D call: TRBD1 (5 bases). The V end lost 2 bases, the J end lost 16 bases, and 12 bases lay between the germline ends. The germline V gene encodes CDR1 MNHNS and CDR2 SASEGT. The CDR3 runs 12 residues. The CDR3 protein is CASSETGPPLHF. The CDR3 region has the DNA TGTGCCAGCAGTGAAACGGGACCGCCTCTCCACTTT.

The table lists this clonotype with many counts. This rearrangement joins TRBV11-2 to TRBJ2-1; D gene unclear. Per germline, CDR1 SGHAT and CDR2 FQNNGV. The CDR3 loop spans 16 amino acids. Trimming took 1 base from V and 0 from J, leaving 10 bases between them. The CDR3 DNA reads as TGTGCCAGCAGCTTAGTTTGGGTCCGCTCCTACAATGAGCAGTTCTTC. Amino acids: CASSLVWVRSYNEQFF. Supplemented by reference TRBV11-2 and TRBJ2-1, the full variable domain reads EAGVAQSPRYKIIEKRQSVAFWCNPISGHATLYWYQQILGQGPKLLIQFQNNGVVDDSQLPKDRFSAERLKGVDSTLKIQPAKLEDSAVYLCASSLVWVRSYNEQFFGPGTRLTVL.

This clonotype was found a few times. V and J are TRBV19 and TRBJ1-1, with TRBD1 matching over 8 bases. The CDR3 totals 13 residues. Losses at the gene ends were 3 bases for V and 4 bases for J; bases not matched to a gene: 1. Germline V gene lookup returns CDR1 LNHDA and CDR2 SQIVND (reference sequence). The CDR3 bases are TGTGCCAGTAGTATTACAGGGGGCACTGAAGCTTTCTTT. Translating it yields CASSITGGTEAFF.

This clonotype occurred a few times. This chain connects TRBV29-1 to TRBJ2-3, with 10 bases lining up with TRBD1. The germline CDR1 and CDR2 sequences are SQVTM and ANQGSEA. This CDR3 has 13 amino acids. The chain's CDR3 is CAERQGAGDTQYF. CDR3 DNA sequence: TGCGCTGAAAGACAGGGGGCGGGGGATACGCAGTATTTT.

This clonotype came up many times. The chain carries TRBV2 and TRBJ2-3; TRBD1 agrees at 8 bases. CDR1 is SNHLY and CDR2 is FYNNEI in the germline V gene. V lost 8 bases and J lost 2; bases outside the gene matches: 6. The CDR3 has 14 amino acids. The CDR3 here is CASQDRVDTDTQYF. CDR3 in DNA: TGTGCCAGCCAGGACAGGGTGGACACAGATACGCAGTATTTT.

This clonotype was observed at least ten times. The genes are TRBV30 and TRBJ2-7, with 12 bases that match TRBD2. This CDR3 contains 17 residues. CDR1 is GTSNPN, CDR2 SVGIG, per germline (reference sequence). With 4 bases clipped from V and 3 bases from J, the junction kept 13 bases outside the gene matches. The CDR3, as DNA: TGTGCCTGGACTTCGACTAGCGGGAGACGGAAGGTCTACGAGCAGTACTTC. Amino acids: CAWTSTSGRRKVYEQYF.

In its sample, this clonotype was seen a few times. The rearrangement uses TRBV7-2 and TRBJ2-4; D perhaps matches TRBD2 (7 bases). CDR3 length: 15 amino acids. V lost 4 bases to trimming and J lost 15 bases, with 25 bases between them. The germline gives CDR1 SGHTA, CDR2 FQGNSA. This CDR3 reads CASSSLKEQGGIRYF. In DNA form, the CDR3 reads TGTGCCAGCAGCTCCCTAAAGGAACAGGGAGGGATACGGTACTTC.

This clonotype was seen ten or more times. The chain carries TRBV18 and TRBJ2-5, with D tentatively TRBD1 (6 bases). The germline gives CDR1 KGHSH, CDR2 LQKENI. Trimming took 2 bases from V and 2 from J, leaving 9 bases between them. This CDR3 contains 14 residues. For the CDR3, the DNA is TGTGCCAGCTCACCAGGCAGGGGACAAGAGACCCAGTACTTC. Its translation is CASSPGRGQETQYF.

This clonotype was observed many times. The V gene is TRBV28, the J gene TRBJ2-1; TRBD1 aligns across 8 bases. V lost 5 bases and J lost 7; bases outside the gene matches: 13. The CDR3 totals 16 residues. Germline CDR1 is MDHEN and CDR2 is SYDVKM. CDR3 in amino acids: CASSTLDRGIRNEQFF. The CDR3, as DNA: TGTGCCAGCAGTACACTCGACAGGGGCATAAGGAATGAGCAGTTCTTC.

This clonotype has more than one count but fewer than ten. The chain is built from TRBV24-1 and TRBJ2-5; D unclear. Trimming shortened V by 4 bases and J by 4 bases, and 6 bases separated the two germline ends. CDR1 KGHDR and CDR2 SFDVKD come from the germline V gene. The CDR3 runs 12 residues. The CDR3 protein is CATSDPGETQYF. In nucleotides, the CDR3 is TGTGCCACCAGTGACCCTGGAGAGACCCAGTACTTC.

This clonotype was counted ten times or more. The rearrangement joins TRBV6-1 to TRBJ2-1; 10 nucleotides line up with TRBD2. Germline V gene sequence: CDR1 MNHNS, CDR2 SASEGT. This CDR3 contains 17 residues. J was trimmed by 7 bases and V by 7 bases; bases with no gene match: 16. CDR3 in amino acids: CASTPGASGRALNEQFF. CDR3 sequence (DNA): TGTGCCAGCACCCCTGGGGCTAGCGGGAGAGCCTTGAATGAGCAGTTCTTC.